Sequencing of this TCR beta chain was carried out in a study of OX40 agonist ivuxolimab in advanced cancers. With respect to the entire study: Ivuxolimab was a fully human IgG2 agonistic monoclonal antibody targeting the costimulatory receptor OX40 (CD134). Among the approximately 50 dose-escalation patients, around 19 had hepatocellular carcinoma, roughly 15 melanoma, 9 renal cell carcinoma and 9 head and neck cancer. The monotherapy dose-escalation portion (N ≈ 56 patients) of the phase I ivuxolimab trial is reported in the paper. Peripheral TCRbeta sequencing was intended to test whether TCR sequence diversity was altered and clonal T-cell expansion was caused by ivuxolimab. Prior anti-PD-1, anti-PD-L1 or anti-CTLA-4 therapy was permitted, and 30% to 45% of dose-escalation patients had received checkpoint inhibitors. Partial responses occurred in three dose-escalation patients: two with cutaneous melanoma and one with hepatocellular carcinoma. The dose-escalation cohort was roughly 80% male with a mean age of about 60 years, ranging from about 23 to 85. Intravenous ivuxolimab was administered to patients every 2 weeks at six dose levels: 0.01, 0.1, 0.3, 1.5, 3 and 10 mg/kg.

To note about this clone: Its antigen target is currently unknown. No quality values exist for individual bases; no much larger clone is one base distant.

Genomic DNA was isolated from the sorted cells so that the TCRbeta CDR3 region could be sequenced. The immunoSEQ Assay was used to sequence the TCRbeta CDR3 regions. This immuneACCESS table, as held by TCRdb, lists in-frame sequences with V and J called but not all clones. Of the missing ones, under half trace to an unresolved V gene in checked studies; the others have no known cause. The sample table shows approximately 90,000 clones, and 80% to 90% are seen once. Roughly 4% of the sample is in the top ten clones. Patients with autoimmune disease history or receiving systemic immunosuppression were excluded from the trial. Peripheral blood for TCR sequencing was collected from all dose cohorts at baseline, on cycle 4 day 1, and on cycle 7 day 1. The samples were taken from a phase I, first-in-human, multicenter, open-label dose-escalation trial of ivuxolimab. Adults with locally advanced or metastatic melanoma, renal cell carcinoma, hepatocellular carcinoma or head and neck squamous cell carcinoma were enrolled in the trial. Before TCR sequencing, CD4+ T cells and CD8+ T cells were sorted from peripheral blood as separate populations.

V has 4 bases trimmed and J has 4 bases trimmed; junction bases matching no gene number 16. CDR1 and CDR2 (SGHNT, YYREEE) derive from the germline V gene (reference sequence). CDR3 length: 19 amino acids, cysteine to phenylalanine. The entry retains the CDR3 DNA only, 57 bases that are in frame from base 1. Results the study describes overall, beyond this receptor: Clonal expansion of both CD4+ and CD8+ blood T cells was observed from baseline to week 6 at doses 0.1 to 3.0 mg/kg. Low levels of normalized T-cell clonal expansion were also seen in some nonresponding patients. The antigen specificity of the clonally expanded peripheral T cells was not determined. In the 0.1-3.0 mg/kg groups, partial responders had among the lowest normalized peripheral clonal expansion, particularly in CD8+ T cells. After ivuxolimab, CD8+ T cells had more expanded clones than CD4+ T cells on average.

The sequences come from CD4+ or CD8+ T cells sorted from blood, collected in a trial of the OX40 agonist ivuxolimab. The receptor's source is an adult with an advanced solid tumor such as melanoma, head and neck, liver or kidney cancer. The chain employs TRBV5-4 and TRBJ2-7; a stretch of 14 junction bases matches TRBD2. CDR3 sequence: CASSPAGTSGSRTPYEQYF. The bases are TGTGCCAGCAGCCCCGCCGGGACTAGCGGGAGTCGAACTCCATACGAGCAGTACTTC.